Each of the 10 T cell receptor beta chains below was sequenced from the same sample in a study of cytomegalovirus exposure and HLA in healthy donors. Primers for the PCR totalled 60 Vbeta and 13 Jbeta. The repertoire was sequenced with immunoSEQ multiplex PCR; TCRdb's copy has only in-frame clones and lacks some. The listing records roughly 120,000 clones. The sequenced sample was PBMCs. The receptor set was obtained from a man in his late teens or twenties in good health and CMV-seronegative.

The genes are TRBV27 and TRBJ2-5; a possible D gene is TRBD1 (5 bases). Germline CDR1 is MNHEY and CDR2 is SMNVEV (reference sequence). This CDR3 is 13 amino acids long. V gave up 6 bases and J gave up 7 bases, with 15 bases separating them. The CDR3 reads CASSPDSSRTQYF. The CDR3 DNA reads as TGTGCCAGCAGCCCCGACAGCTCCCGGACCCAGTACTTC.

The genes are TRBV2 and TRBJ2-7, with D tentatively TRBD2 (5 bases). V lost 7 bases and J lost 0, with 16 bases in between. Germline V CDR1 and CDR2: SNHLY, FYNNEI. This CDR3 is built from 15 residues. CDR3 DNA sequence: TGTGCCAGCACGGAGGCCAGCGGATCCTCCTACGAGCAGTACTTC. It is translated as CASTEASGSSYEQYF.

V is TRBV18 and J is TRBJ2-3; D gene uncertain. The CDR3 is 12 amino acids. The V gene lost 1 base and the J gene lost 6 bases, with 5 bases spanning the gap. Per the germline V gene, CDR1 is KGHSH and CDR2 is LQKENI. The CDR3 here is CASSPLRDTQYF. CDR3 DNA: TGTGCCAGCTCACCACTTCGGGATACGCAGTATTTT.

The chain employs TRBV6-1 and TRBJ1-5; no definite D call. The length of the CDR3 is 14 residues. V was pared by 6 bases and J by 0 bases, with 9 bases between. The germline CDR1 and CDR2 sequences are MNHNS and SASEGT. CDR3 protein: CASRYTGSNQPQHF. The DNA for the CDR3 is TGTGCCAGCAGATACACGGGTAGCAATCAGCCCCAGCATTTT.

The rearrangement links TRBV19 to TRBJ1-4; no clear D gene. From germline, CDR1 is LNHDA and CDR2 SQIVND (reference sequence). V was shortened by 3 bases and J by 5 bases, with 7 bases between the two germline ends. The CDR3 loop spans 13 amino acids. Written as DNA, the CDR3 is TGTGCCAGTAGTATCCAGTTAAATGAAAAACTGTTTTTT. Protein: CASSIQLNEKLFF.

The chain has TRBV28 and TRBJ2-1, with 11 bases lining up with TRBD2. Germline V gives CDR1 MDHEN, CDR2 SYDVKM. V trimming: 3 bases; J trimming: 6 bases; junction bases outside the gene matches: 10. The CDR3 extends over 17 amino acids. In DNA, the CDR3 is TGTGCCAGCAGTTTGGTAGCGGGAGGGCTCCCAGGCAATGAGCAGTTCTTC. Amino acids: CASSLVAGGLPGNEQFF.

The gene calls are TRBV19 and TRBJ1-1; no reliable D call. Germline CDR1 reads LNHDA; CDR2 reads SQIVND (reference sequence). CDR3 length: 14 residues. V was trimmed by 4 bases and J by 5 bases, leaving 14 bases between them. CDR3: CASSRNRDQTEAFF. The CDR3 nucleotides are TGTGCCAGTAGTAGGAACAGAGACCAAACTGAAGCTTTCTTT.

V gene TRBV2 combines with J gene TRBJ2-5, with D perhaps matching TRBD1 (5 bases). V was shortened by 2 bases and J by 2 bases, with 6 bases between the two germline ends. The CDR3 consists of 13 residues. Germline assignment: CDR1 SNHLY and CDR2 FYNNEI. The CDR3 sequence: CASSEQGQETQYF. The CDR3 nucleotides are TGTGCCAGCAGTGAACAGGGTCAAGAGACCCAGTACTTC.

The J gene is TRBJ2-1, the V gene TRBV28, with TRBD2 matching over 11 bases. The CDR3 consists of 15 residues. V lost 7 bases to trimming and J lost 5 bases; unmatched junction nucleotides: 7. Looked up from germline, CDR1 is MDHEN and CDR2 is SYDVKM. The CDR3 sequence is CASTSGTSGNNEQFF. CDR3 sequence (DNA): TGTGCCAGCACCTCGGGGACTAGCGGTAACAATGAGCAGTTCTTC.

The rearrangement links TRBV18 to TRBJ1-3; TRBD1 is a possible D gene (6 bases). Germline CDR1 and CDR2: KGHSH and LQKENI. V gave up 3 bases and J gave up 0 bases, with 12 bases separating them. The CDR3 covers 16 residues. CDR3 residues: CASSPAGADSGNTIYF. The CDR3 nucleotides are TGTGCCAGCTCACCGGCGGGGGCCGACTCTGGAAACACCATATATTTT.